This T cell receptor beta chain came from a study of blood T cells in healthy people across ages. For the second PCR, which ran for 7 to 11 cycles, a sample-barcoded 5' primer and a J-beta primer mix were used. TCRdb independently ran MiXCR on the 5' RACE reads; one entry per CDR3 protein. The sample contains over 700,000 distinct CDR3 sequences, roughly 25% of which appear only once. This clonotype was seen only once. The V end was cut by 2 bases, the J end by 7 bases, with 12 bases between. Germline V gene lookup returns CDR1 MNHEY and CDR2 SVGEGT. CDR3 size: 14 residues. The sample was also linked to a second study, of T cells of mothers and their children. In that study: The study obtained over 8 million TCR beta CDR3 reads per mother and about 3 million per child. No persistent microchimeric T cell clones were detected at roughly 100 clones per million clonotypes sensitivity.

Sequencing was performed on blood. The chain joins TRBV6-2 or TRBV6-3 to TRBJ2-1; TRBD2 is a possible D gene (7 bases). This sequence originates from a boy aged 5-17 years in good health. CDR3 loop: CASSYGGGLNEQFF. The DNA of the CDR3 is TGTGCCAGCAGTTACGGGGGGGGGCTAAATGAGCAGTTCTTC.